The source of this T cell receptor (beta chain) is a study of regulatory T cells in long-lasting Graves disease. Time point of the sample: persistent/refractory GD, antithyroid drugs over 5 years with positive TRAb. RNA isolated from PBMCs was used to make the TCR library. This CDR3 has 13 amino acids. CDR1 is ENHRY and CDR2 is SYGVKD in the germline V gene. Trimming at V came to 6 bases and at J to 3 bases, leaving 5 bases not matched to a gene. Arm-PCR of CDR3 regions with iRepertoire HTBI primers generated TCR beta libraries. TCRdb passed the multiplex PCR reads through MiXCR, listing each CDR3 protein once. Of 650,000 to 700,000 distinct CDR3 sequences in the sample, around 32% were seen once.

This specimen consisted of peripheral blood mononuclear cells (PBMCs), obtained when the disease was refractory, from a patient treated with antithyroid drugs. The rearrangement joins TRBV10-3 to TRBJ2-7; 7 bases agree with TRBD2. This clonotype was sampled from a female donor with Graves disease. The CDR3 sequence is CAIRLAVYYEQYF. CDR3 bases: TGTGCCATCAGGCTAGCGGTATACTACGAGCAGTACTTC.